The TCR beta chain under discussion was sequenced for a study of blood T cell repertoires in COVID-19. On the study more broadly: Acute and convalescent COVID-19 specimens originated in the United States, Italy and Spain. The cDNA or gDNA used as material had been derived from T cells, B-cell-depleted T cells, or PBMCs.

Germline V gene sequence: CDR1 LGHNA, CDR2 YNFKEQ. Trimming removed 5 bases at V and 3 bases at J, with 7 bases between. CDR3 length: 13 residues. Assay: immunoSEQ multiplex PCR; the TCRdb copy retains only in-frame clones and omits some. The sample lists about 160,000 clones, approximately 87% occurring once. The cohort comprised adults aged about 18 to 100 years residing in under 30 US areas. Cohort placement rested on clinical history that participants reported themselves. The V call is TRBV4-2, the J call TRBJ2-2; D remains unclear. The clonotype originates from a woman between 50 and 59 years old who had recovered from COVID-19. The sample taken for sequencing was PBMCs or T cells enriched from blood (not recorded which). CDR3 residues: CASSAGDTGELFF. Written as DNA, the CDR3 is TGTGCCAGCAGCGCCGGAGACACCGGGGAGCTGTTTTTT.